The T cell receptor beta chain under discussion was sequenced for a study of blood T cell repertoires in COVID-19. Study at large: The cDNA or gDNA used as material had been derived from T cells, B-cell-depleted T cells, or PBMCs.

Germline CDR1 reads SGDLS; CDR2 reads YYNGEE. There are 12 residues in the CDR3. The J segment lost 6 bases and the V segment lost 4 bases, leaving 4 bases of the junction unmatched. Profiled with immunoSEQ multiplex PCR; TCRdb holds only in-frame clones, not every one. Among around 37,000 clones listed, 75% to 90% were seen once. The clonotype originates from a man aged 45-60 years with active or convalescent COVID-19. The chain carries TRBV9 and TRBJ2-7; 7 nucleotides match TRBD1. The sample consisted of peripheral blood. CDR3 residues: CASSKTGFEQYF. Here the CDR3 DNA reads TGTGCCAGCAGCAAGACAGGGTTCGAGCAGTACTTC.